This T cell receptor (beta chain) was observed in a study of Ad26.COV2.S vaccination and SARS-CoV-2 variants. Findings and limits, study-wide: Spike-specific CD8+ and CD4+ T cell responses reportedly showed substantial breadth after vaccination. Analytic work on TCR breadth and depth might have understated the full extent of total T cell responses.

Concerning this clone itself: The antigen is undetermined.

Germline CDR1 reads MGHRA; CDR2 reads YSYEKL. Trimming took 1 base from V and 3 from J; bases not matched to a gene: 5. The CDR3 spans 15 residues. Treatment meaning: 15 to 20 received Ad26.COV2.S at low or high dose, single or two shots; 5 received placebo; per-sample allocation not given. Day 63 after the first vaccine or placebo injection was the time point for sampling. Boston supplied an adult donor aged 18-55 years. Only in-frame clones appear in the TCRdb table, and some are missing; sequencing was by immunoSEQ multiplex PCR. Of roughly 250,000 clones in the sample, roughly 89% were seen once. The chain recombines TRBV4-1 with TRBJ2-7; 8 positions agree with TRBD1. The source was peripheral blood, collected in a trial of Ad26.COV2.S vaccine versus placebo. This TCR derives from a person aged 18-65 years who received the Ad26.COV2.S COVID-19 vaccine or a placebo. The CDR3 DNA is TGCGCCAGCAGCCAAGGGGGACAGGTTCACTACGAGCAGTACTTC. Translation gives CASSQGGQVHYEQYF.